This record concerns one TCR beta chain sequence. The source of the sample is a study of blood T cell repertoires in COVID-19. For the study at large: Sources were T cells, B-cell-depleted T cells, or PBMCs; the material itself was cDNA or gDNA.

Under the authors' procedure: Estimation of nucleated cell counts was performed using reference gene primer amplification. TCRdb's table, derived via immunoSEQ multiplex PCR, lists solely in-frame clones and lacks some. The V and J calls and clone size come from that table; D and trimming were worked out from the DNA. There are fewer than 400,000 clones in the sample; around 90% occur only once, and over 2.5% lies in the top ten. V was cut by 3 bases and J by 9 bases, with 15 bases left in between. This CDR3 spans 13 amino acids. The germline gives CDR1 SQVTM, CDR2 ANQGSEA. The chain uses TRBV29-1 and TRBJ2-1; D might be TRBD2 (6 bases). The sample taken for sequencing was peripheral blood. The TCR originated in a human donor in a cohort sampled during active COVID-19. CDR3 nucleotides: TGCAGCGTTGACCCCGGGAGTTGGGGTGAGCAGTTCTTC. Translation: CSVDPGSWGEQFF.